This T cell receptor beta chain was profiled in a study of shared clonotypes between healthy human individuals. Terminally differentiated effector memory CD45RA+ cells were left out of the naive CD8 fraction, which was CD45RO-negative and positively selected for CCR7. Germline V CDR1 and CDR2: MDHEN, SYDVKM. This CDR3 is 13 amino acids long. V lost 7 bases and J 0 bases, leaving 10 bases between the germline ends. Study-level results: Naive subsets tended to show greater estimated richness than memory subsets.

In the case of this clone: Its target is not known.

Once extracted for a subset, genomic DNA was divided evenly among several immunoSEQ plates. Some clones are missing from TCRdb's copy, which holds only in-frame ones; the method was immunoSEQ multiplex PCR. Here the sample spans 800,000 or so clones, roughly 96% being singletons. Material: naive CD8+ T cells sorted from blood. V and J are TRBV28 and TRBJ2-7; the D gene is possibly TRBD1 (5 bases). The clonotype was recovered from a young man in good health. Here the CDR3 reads CASTGRGSYEQYF. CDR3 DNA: TGTGCCAGCACCGGAAGGGGCTCCTACGAGCAGTACTTC.